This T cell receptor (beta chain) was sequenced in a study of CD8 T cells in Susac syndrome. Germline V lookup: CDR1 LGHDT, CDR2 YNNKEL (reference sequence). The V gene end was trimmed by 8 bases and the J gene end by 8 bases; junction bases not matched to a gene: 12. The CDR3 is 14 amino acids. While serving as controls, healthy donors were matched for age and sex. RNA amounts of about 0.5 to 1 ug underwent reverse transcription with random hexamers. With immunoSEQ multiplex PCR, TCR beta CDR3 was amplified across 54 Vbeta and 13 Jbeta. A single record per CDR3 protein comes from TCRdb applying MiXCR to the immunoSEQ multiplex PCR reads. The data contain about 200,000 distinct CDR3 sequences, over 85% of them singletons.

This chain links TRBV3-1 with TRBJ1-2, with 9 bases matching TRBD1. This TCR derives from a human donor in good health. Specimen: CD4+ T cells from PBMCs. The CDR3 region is CASREQGAKRGYTF. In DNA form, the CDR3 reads TGTGCCAGCCGAGAACAGGGGGCGAAGAGGGGCTACACCTTC.